A single T cell receptor beta chain is shown here with its context. In germline, CDR1 is SGHDT, CDR2 YYEEEE. This CDR3 has 15 residues. V was trimmed by 4 bases and J by 4 bases, leaving 18 bases between them. The repertoire was sequenced with immunoSEQ multiplex PCR; TCRdb's copy has only in-frame clones and lacks some. The sample yields some 110,000 clones, about 91% seen once. This entry belongs to a study of T cell responses to AZD1222 COVID-19 vaccine. This sequence joins TRBV5-6 and TRBJ2-7; D is possibly TRBD1 (6 bases). The material was peripheral blood, obtained on day 0 of AZD1222 vaccination. The receptor's source is an adult in good health. The CDR3 region has the DNA TGTGCCAGCAGCATCCTCTTTGGGGGCAGTTACGAGCAGTACTTC. Its translation is CASSILFGGSYEQYF.